This T cell receptor beta chain appears in the sequencing data of a study of CD8 T cells in ankylosing spondylitis (dated by TCRdb to about 2017). Broadly, across the study: The study profiled T cell receptor beta repertoires in healthy donors and ankylosing spondylitis patients to find disease-linked TCR variants. The full study cohort comprised 20 to 30 ankylosing spondylitis patients and some 100 healthy donors. Peripheral blood was sampled, and synovial fluid was additionally collected from ankylosing spondylitis patients. What the authors observed across the whole study: A TCR beta motif of eight highly homologous amino acid variants appeared characteristic of blood from ankylosing spondylitis patients. Some of the motif variants had been reported before in the synovial fluid and blood of reactive arthritis patients, a finding that suggests common disease-initiation mechanisms. A CD8+ phenotype was shown by the disease-linked clones, which were found at relatively low frequencies in peripheral blood. The disease-linked clones were reported as significantly enriched in matched synovial fluid samples from ankylosing spondylitis patients.

This clonotype occurred a few times. The antigen it binds to is not known. Per-nucleotide qualities are absent, and no much larger clonotype sits a single base away. For sequencing, an Illumina HiSeq 2500 was employed. Quantitative 5'-RACE with molecular barcodes was the method used to prepare the TCR beta libraries. Per the original workflow: To identify disease-linked TCR variants, a new computational method was used, one built on a probabilistic model of VDJ rearrangement. The raw public reads went through TCRdb reprocessing: fastp at Q25, MiXCR clone calling, in-frame beta chains kept. Identical CDR3 protein sequences are pooled into one entry, listed with their most common genes and DNA. The V and J calls, along with clone size, are taken from TCRdb and not from the paper's own processing. The sample table lists 150,000 to 250,000 distinct CDR3 sequences, more than 10% of them with a count of one. The top ten hold 16% of the sample.

Germline trimming: 4 bases from V, 4 bases from J; junction bases outside gene matches: 6. The CDR3 numbers 16 residues from cysteine through phenylalanine. Just CDR3 DNA is preserved here, 48 bases in frame from base 1. From the germline V gene (reference sequence), CDR1 is MNHEY and CDR2 is SMNVEV. Sequencing was carried out using blood, either unsorted or a sorted T cell fraction (not recorded which). The chain uses TRBV27 and TRBJ2-2; 10 bases in the middle match TRBD2. The TCR originated in a male donor with ankylosing spondylitis or in good health (not recorded which). The DNA reads TGTGCCAGCAGTTCCCTAGCGGGAGTGAGCACCGGGGAGCTGTTTTTT. Translated, this gives CASSSLAGVSTGELFF.